What follows is one T cell receptor (beta chain) and its context. Its antigen specificity is not known. Base qualities are missing; no much larger clone stands one base away. The trial excluded patients who had a history of autoimmune disease or who were on systemic immunosuppression. Peripheral blood for TCR sequencing was collected from all dose cohorts at baseline, on cycle 4 day 1, and on cycle 7 day 1. The samples were drawn from a first-in-human, open-label, multicenter phase I dose-escalation trial of ivuxolimab. The trial enrolled adults with locally advanced or metastatic head and neck squamous cell, hepatocellular, melanoma or renal cell carcinoma. Before TCR sequencing, CD4+ T cells and CD8+ T cells were sorted from peripheral blood as separate populations. Genomic DNA was extracted from sorted cells for sequencing of the TCRbeta CDR3 region. TCRbeta CDR3 regions were sequenced using the immunoSEQ Assay. Drawn from immuneACCESS, this table holds only the in-frame rearrangements with V and J called that TCRdb kept. Clones are partly lost; checked studies trace under half to an unresolved V gene and leave the rest unexplained. The sample table shows about 92,000 clones, and roughly nine tenths are seen once. The biggest ten clones account for around 0.3% of the sample.

The data stem from a study of OX40 agonist ivuxolimab in advanced cancers. Regarding the complete study: Ivuxolimab, which targeted the costimulatory receptor OX40 (CD134), was an agonistic, fully human IgG2 monoclonal antibody. A male proportion of roughly 80% and a mean age of around 60 years, ranging from 23 to 79, were recorded for the dose-escalation cohort. Of the roughly 50 dose-escalation patients, hepatocellular carcinoma was present in about 20, melanoma in around 15, renal cell carcinoma in 9 and head and neck cancer in 9. The paper reports the monotherapy dose-escalation portion (N = 52 patients) of the phase I ivuxolimab trial. Partial responses occurred in three dose-escalation patients: two with cutaneous melanoma and one with hepatocellular carcinoma. The purpose of peripheral TCRbeta sequencing was to test whether ivuxolimab changed TCR sequence diversity and led to clonal T-cell expansion. Intravenous ivuxolimab was administered to patients every 2 weeks at six dose levels: 0.01, 0.1, 0.3, 1.5, 3 and 10 mg/kg. Patients were allowed to have had prior anti-PD-1, anti-PD-L1 or anti-CTLA-4 therapy, and around 43% of the dose-escalation patients had been treated with checkpoint inhibitors. Paper-wide results and their limitations: Low levels of normalized T-cell clonal expansion were also seen in some patients who did not respond. Clonal expansion of both CD4+ and CD8+ blood T cells was observed from baseline to week 6 at doses 0.1 to 3.0 mg/kg. In partial responders in the 0.1-3.0 mg/kg groups, normalized peripheral clonal expansion was found to be among the lowest, especially among CD8+ T cells. On average, CD8+ T cells showed more expanded clones than CD4+ T cells after ivuxolimab. Which antigens the clonally expanded peripheral T cells were specific for was not determined.

This receptor was identified in an adult with an advanced solid tumor such as melanoma, head and neck, liver or kidney cancer. The sequencing here drew on CD4+ or CD8+ T cells sorted from blood, taken in a trial of the OX40 agonist ivuxolimab.

The nucleotide sequence is given as TGTGCCAGCAGCCAGGGACTAGCGGACAATGAGCAGTTCTTC. Its protein is CASSQGLADNEQFF. The rearranged chain carries TRBV7-3 and TRBJ2-1; 11 nucleotides in the junction match TRBD2. Unmatched junction bases come to 2, with V trimmed by 5 bases and J by 5 bases. CDR1 and CDR2 are drawn from the germline V gene: SGHTA, FQGTGA. From the cysteine through the phenylalanine, the CDR3 covers 14 amino acids. This entry keeps only the CDR3 DNA: 42 bases, framed from base 1.